The 6 T cell receptor beta chains below all came from one sample that was sequenced in a study of T cells in Graves' hyperthyroidism and ophthalmopathy. TCR beta CDR3 regions were amplified from RNA transcripts. In the first-round RT-PCR of the TCR CDR3, the HTBI primer set was used. TCRdb independently ran MiXCR on the multiplex PCR reads; one entry per CDR3 protein. The sample shows about 400,000 distinct CDR3 sequences, 14% to 15% of them seen only once. Sequences were obtained from blood. All receptors come from a young woman with Graves' hyperthyroidism.

This chain links TRBV11-2 with TRBJ2-1; 12 positions agree with TRBD1. V lost 5 bases, J lost 6 bases, and 11 bases stayed unmatched. Germline V gene sequence: CDR1 SGHAT, CDR2 FQNNGV. This CDR3 is built from 17 residues. The CDR3 sequence: CASSTRDRGRLGNEQFF. The CDR3 DNA follows: TGTGCCAGCAGCACCCGGGACAGGGGGCGGTTAGGCAATGAGCAGTTCTTC.

This clonotype showed up just a few times. The V and J genes are TRBV6-5 and TRBJ2-5, with 8 bases identical to TRBD2. From germline, CDR1 is MNHEY and CDR2 SVGAGI. This CDR3 has 15 amino acids. V was clipped by 3 bases and J by 0 bases; unmatched bases: 3. Here the CDR3 reads CASSYRGGYQETQYF. The DNA for the CDR3 is TGTGCCAGCAGTTATCGGGGGGGGTACCAAGAGACCCAGTACTTC.

A few counts support this clonotype. CDR3 DNA sequence: TGTGCCAGTACCGAGGGACAGGGCTACACTGAAGCTTTCTTT. Amino acids: CASTEGQGYTEAFF. This chain connects TRBV19 to TRBJ1-1; 9 bases align to TRBD1. This CDR3 is 14 amino acids long. V lost 7 bases, J lost 3 bases, and 6 bases stayed unmatched. Germline V gene lookup returns CDR1 LNHDA and CDR2 SQIVND (reference sequence).

This clonotype appeared many times. The CDR3 protein is CAINLEQNSPLHF. In DNA form, the CDR3 reads TGTGCCATCAACCTTGAACAGAACTCACCCCTCCACTTT. This sequence joins TRBV10-3 and TRBJ1-6; D is unresolved. This CDR3 region has 13 residues. The V end lost 7 bases, the J end lost 10 bases, and 14 bases lay between the germline ends. From germline, CDR1 is ENHRY and CDR2 SYGVKD.

This clonotype was counted ten times or more. The gene calls are TRBV20-1 and TRBJ2-4; TRBD1 agrees at 9 bases. This CDR3 contains 16 residues. Germline V gene lookup returns CDR1 DFQATT and CDR2 SNEGSKA (reference sequence). V was pared by 6 bases and J by 6 bases, with 15 bases of the junction left unmatched. As DNA, the CDR3 is TGCAGTGCCTTGAGACCCCCGGGACAGGGAGGAAACATTCAGTACTTC. This encodes CSALRPPGQGGNIQYF.

This clonotype appeared many times. The chain combines TRBV2 with TRBJ2-7, with 11 nucleotides matching TRBD2. V shed 7 bases, J shed 2 bases, and the junction held 4 bases outside the gene matches. Germline V CDR1 and CDR2: SNHLY, FYNNEI. This CDR3 region has 14 residues. The CDR3 DNA follows: TGTGCCAGCAATCCGGGACTAGCGGCCTACGAGCAGTACTTC. It is translated as CASNPGLAAYEQYF.